Listed below are T cell receptor beta chains from one sample, sequenced in a study of cytomegalovirus exposure and HLA in healthy donors. The table came from immunoSEQ multiplex PCR; TCRdb's copy has only in-frame clones and leaves some out. The repertoire has some 110,000 clones, 9.5% of them found once; the top ten carry 3% to 3.5%. Input material: PBMCs. All receptors come from a man between 25 and 39 years old in good health and CMV-seronegative. Each CDR3 is given with its conserved first and last residue. D genes are given only for firm matches. Clone size is stated in some rows and not others, as once, few, many or a class when expanded.

length: 14; D: TRBD1; J: TRBJ2-1; size: NA; V: TRBV19; DNA: TGTGCCACGAGGAGACAGGGGGCCTCCAATGAGCAGTTCTTC; CDR3: CATRRQGASNEQFF
length: 12; D: NA; J: TRBJ1-1; size: NA; V: TRBV28; DNA: TGTGCCAGCAGTACCGGGACAACTGAAGCTTTCTTT; CDR3: CASSTGTTEAFF
length: 13; D: TRBD2; J: TRBJ2-7; size: few; V: TRBV19; DNA: TGTGCCAGTAGCCTAGCGGAAGATCGGGGGCAGTACTTC; CDR3: CASSLAEDRGQYF
length: 13; D: NA; J: TRBJ2-1; size: few; V: TRBV9; DNA: TGTGCCAGCAGCGTAGTCGGTAGCGGTGAGCAGTTCTTC; CDR3: CASSVVGSGEQFF
length: 15; D: NA; J: TRBJ1-4; size: NA; V: TRBV19; DNA: TGTGCCAGTAGTGCTCTTGGGACACCCGCGACCAAACTGTTTTTT; CDR3: CASSALGTPATKLFF
length: 15; D: NA; J: TRBJ2-1; size: few; V: TRBV7-9; DNA: TGTGCCAGCAGCTCGGGTGAAGGGACTTACAATGAGCAGTTCTTC; CDR3: CASSSGEGTYNEQFF
length: 15; D: TRBD2; J: TRBJ2-7; size: few; V: TRBV14; DNA: TGTGCCAGCAGCCAAGAGGCTAGCGGGAGCTACGAGCAGTACTTC; CDR3: CASSQEASGSYEQYF
length: 14; D: NA; J: TRBJ2-3; size: few; V: TRBV19; DNA: TGTGCCAGTAGTATTTCTAGGTCCACAGATACGCAGTATTTT; CDR3: CASSISRSTDTQYF
length: 13; D: NA; J: TRBJ2-1; size: few; V: TRBV6-5; DNA: TGTGCCACCCATTTGGGAGAAGGCAATGAGCAGTTCTTC; CDR3: CATHLGEGNEQFF
length: 13; D: TRBD1; J: TRBJ2-7; size: NA; V: TRBV7-7; DNA: TGTGCTAGCTCTCCGGGACAGGGACCCGAGCAGTACTTC; CDR3: CASSPGQGPEQYF
length: 16; D: TRBD2; J: TRBJ2-3; size: NA; V: TRBV5-1; DNA: TGCGCCAGCAAGGGGACTAGCGGGGGGGCCCCAGATACGCAGTATTTT; CDR3: CASKGTSGGAPDTQYF
length: 15; D: NA; J: TRBJ1-1; size: NA; V: TRBV19; DNA: TGTGCCAGTACCCTAGGGGCTCAGGGGAACACTGAAGCTTTCTTT; CDR3: CASTLGAQGNTEAFF
length: 17; D: TRBD1; J: TRBJ2-2; size: NA; V: TRBV19; DNA: TGTGCCAGTAGTATCGGAGACAGGGGGCTAGGAACCGGGGAGCTGTTTTTT; CDR3: CASSIGDRGLGTGELFF
length: 14; D: NA; J: TRBJ1-1; size: few; V: TRBV12-5; DNA: TGTGCTAGTGGTTTGGGACAGACGAACACTGAAGCTTTCTTT; CDR3: CASGLGQTNTEAFF
length: 12; D: NA; J: TRBJ1-2; size: NA; V: TRBV7-2; DNA: TGTGCCAGCAGCTTAGGGAGACATGGCTACACCTTC; CDR3: CASSLGRHGYTF
length: 15; D: NA; J: TRBJ2-2; size: NA; V: TRBV28; DNA: TGTGCCAGCAGTGCCGGACAGCTGAACACCGGGGAGCTGTTTTTT; CDR3: CASSAGQLNTGELFF
length: 14; D: NA; J: TRBJ2-2; size: NA; V: TRBV4-1; DNA: TGCGCCAGCAGCCACCGACAGCTCGCCGGGGAGCTGTTTTTT; CDR3: CASSHRQLAGELFF
length: 15; D: NA; J: TRBJ1-5; size: NA; V: TRBV7-6; DNA: TGTGCCAGCAGCCTTCGGTGGGGAGATAATCAGCCCCAGCATTTT; CDR3: CASSLRWGDNQPQHF
length: 15; D: TRBD2; J: TRBJ2-7; size: few; V: TRBV7-8; DNA: TGTGCCAGCAGCTGGGCGGGAGGGTTAAACTACGAGCAGTACTTC; CDR3: CASSWAGGLNYEQYF
length: 14; D: TRBD1; J: TRBJ1-5; size: few; V: TRBV19; DNA: TGTGCCAGTAGTCTGGGACAGGGGAGTCAGCCCCAGCATTTT; CDR3: CASSLGQGSQPQHF
length: 13; D: NA; J: TRBJ1-5; size: NA; V: TRBV5-1; DNA: TGCGCCAGCAGTATCACAGGGAATCAGCCCCAGCATTTT; CDR3: CASSITGNQPQHF
length: 14; D: NA; J: TRBJ2-1; size: NA; V: TRBV29-1; DNA: TGCAGCGTTCCCAGCGCCCAACTAAGTAATGAGCAGTTCTTC; CDR3: CSVPSAQLSNEQFF
length: 13; D: NA; J: TRBJ2-5; size: few; V: TRBV5-1; DNA: TGCGCCAGCAGCTTGTCGGGGGAAGAGACCCAGTACTTC; CDR3: CASSLSGEETQYF
length: 13; D: TRBD1; J: TRBJ2-7; size: few; V: TRBV27; DNA: TGTGCCAGCAGTGACAGGGGTGTGGACGAGCAGTACTTC; CDR3: CASSDRGVDEQYF
length: 12; D: NA; J: TRBJ1-1; size: few; V: TRBV13; DNA: TGTGCCAGCTACCGGGGGGACACTGAAGCTTTCTTT; CDR3: CASYRGDTEAFF
length: 17; D: TRBD2; J: TRBJ2-7; size: NA; V: TRBV9; DNA: TGTGCCAGCAGCCCATTGACCAGCGGGAGTTATATGGACGAGCAGTACTTC; CDR3: CASSPLTSGSYMDEQYF
length: 16; D: TRBD1; J: TRBJ1-2; size: few; V: TRBV6-5; DNA: TGTGCCAGCAGTTACATCCGGACAGGTGGGAACTATGGCTACACCTTC; CDR3: CASSYIRTGGNYGYTF
length: 14; D: NA; J: TRBJ2-4; size: NA; V: TRBV7-9; DNA: TGTGCCAGCAGCTTAGAGCTAGCCAAAAACATTCAGTACTTC; CDR3: CASSLELAKNIQYF
length: 16; D: NA; J: TRBJ1-2; size: few; V: TRBV18; DNA: TGTGCCAGCTCACCACCGGCAGTCTCTTCTAACTATGGCTACACCTTC; CDR3: CASSPPAVSSNYGYTF